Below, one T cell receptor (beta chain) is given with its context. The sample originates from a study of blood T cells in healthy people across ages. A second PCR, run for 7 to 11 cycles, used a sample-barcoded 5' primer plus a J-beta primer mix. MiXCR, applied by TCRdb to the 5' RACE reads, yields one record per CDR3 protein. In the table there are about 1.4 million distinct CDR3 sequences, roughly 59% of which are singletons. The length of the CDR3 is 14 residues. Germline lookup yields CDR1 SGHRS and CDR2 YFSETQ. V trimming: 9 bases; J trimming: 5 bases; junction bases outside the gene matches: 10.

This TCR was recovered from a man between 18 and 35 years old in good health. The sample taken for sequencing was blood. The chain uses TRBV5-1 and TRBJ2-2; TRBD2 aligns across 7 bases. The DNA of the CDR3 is TGCGCCACTGCAGGACTAGAGACTACCGGGGAGCTGTTTTTT. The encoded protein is CATAGLETTGELFF.